These 32 T cell receptor beta chains share one sample of origin, sequenced in a study of cytomegalovirus exposure and HLA in healthy donors. 13 Jbeta primers and 60 Vbeta primers were used for the PCR. TCRdb's copy holds only in-frame clones and misses some; the assay was immunoSEQ multiplex PCR. Among 150,000 to 200,000 clones, approximately 71% were seen once, and the ten largest hold around 9.3%. The specimen was PBMCs. These receptors were collected from a man aged 25-45 years in good health and CMV-seropositive.

V and J are TRBV11-2 and TRBJ2-1, with D perhaps TRBD2 (6 bases). The germline gives CDR1 SGHAT, CDR2 FQNNGV. This CDR3 has 16 residues. Deletions cut 1 base from V and 0 bases from J, with 10 bases between. CDR3 in amino acids: CASSLGASVSYNEQFF. DNA for the CDR3: TGTGCCAGCAGCTTAGGGGCTAGCGTCTCCTACAATGAGCAGTTCTTC.

The chain employs TRBV2 and TRBJ2-1; D perhaps matches TRBD2 (5 bases). The CDR3 length is 10 residues. Germline V CDR1 and CDR2: SNHLY, FYNNEI. The V end was cut by 8 bases, the J end by 8 bases, with 7 bases between. The CDR3 nucleotides read TGTGCCAGCGGGGAGTATGAGCAGTTCTTC. Protein sequence: CASGEYEQFF.

The chain uses TRBV6-5 and TRBJ2-7; 9 positions agree with TRBD1. The CDR3 contains 14 residues. Germline CDR1 reads MNHEY; CDR2 reads SVGAGI. V was clipped by 5 bases and J by 7 bases; unmatched bases: 9. The CDR3 loop reads CASSLWPGQGEQYF. DNA of the CDR3: TGTGCCAGCAGTCTCTGGCCGGGACAGGGTGAGCAGTACTTC.

The chain combines TRBV5-1 with TRBJ2-5; D is unresolved. The V gene lost 2 bases and the J gene lost 2 bases, with 7 bases spanning the gap. This CDR3 has 13 residues. Per germline, CDR1 SGHRS and CDR2 YFSETQ. The DNA for the CDR3 is TGCGCCAGCAGCTTTGTCAGGCAAGAGACCCAGTACTTC. Protein sequence: CASSFVRQETQYF.

The V call is TRBV5-1, the J call TRBJ1-1, with 7 nucleotides matching TRBD1. Germline values: CDR1 SGHRS, CDR2 YFSETQ. With V trimmed by 4 bases and J by 5 bases, 5 bases remained unmatched. CDR3 size: 13 residues. The chain's CDR3 is CASSGQDGTEAFF. The CDR3 DNA reads TGCGCCAGCAGCGGACAGGACGGGACTGAAGCTTTCTTT. The complete variable domain, with remaining parts taken from reference TRBV5-1 and TRBJ1-1, reads KAGVTQTPRYLIKTRGQQVTLSCSPISGHRSVSWYQQTPGQGLQFLFEYFSETQRNKGNFPGRFSGRQFSNSRSEMNVSTLELGDSALYLCASSGQDGTEAFFGQGTRLTVV.

The chain couples TRBV11-2 to TRBJ2-5; 7 bases line up with TRBD1. The germline V gene encodes CDR1 SGHAT and CDR2 FQNNGV. CDR3 length equals 16 residues. V gave up 1 base and J gave up 4 bases; unmatched junction bases: 9. The CDR3 is CASSLVFRTGRETQYF. CDR3 coding DNA: TGTGCCAGCAGCTTAGTGTTTAGGACAGGCCGAGAGACCCAGTACTTC.

CDR3 region: CASRDRGIGANVLTF. DNA for the CDR3: TGTGCCAGCAGGGACAGGGGGATTGGGGCCAACGTCCTGACTTTC. The V gene is TRBV6-6, the J gene TRBJ2-6; TRBD1 agrees at 10 bases. The germline gives CDR1 MNHNY, CDR2 SVGAGI (reference sequence). V shed 6 bases and J 3 bases; nucleotides not matched to a gene: 2. The CDR3 has 15 residues.

This clone was observed a handful of times. The gene calls are TRBV2 and TRBJ2-3, with D perhaps TRBD2 (8 bases). The CDR3 consists of 15 residues. V was cut by 6 bases and J by 2 bases, with 15 bases left in between. Germline CDR1 is SNHLY and CDR2 is FYNNEI. The CDR3 spells CASRVAGQYTDTQYF. CDR3 DNA sequence: TGTGCCAGCAGGGTAGCGGGACAGTACACAGATACGCAGTATTTT. Combining the CDR3 with reference TRBV2 and TRBJ2-3 gives the whole variable domain EPEVTQTPSHQVTQMGQEVILRCVPISNHLYFYWYRQILGQKVEFLVSFYNNEISEKSEIFDDQFSVERPDGSNFTLKIRSTKLEDSAMYFCASRVAGQYTDTQYFGPGTRLTVL.

The chain combines TRBV25-1 with TRBJ1-1, with D uncertain. The CDR3 consists of 12 residues. CDR1 and CDR2 (germline): MGHDK, SYGVNS. V was clipped by 6 bases and J by 4 bases, with 9 bases between them. CDR3: CASSVSRTEAFF. DNA of the CDR3: TGTGCCAGCAGCGTCAGTCGCACTGAAGCTTTCTTT.

In its sample, this clone was seen once. The chain links TRBV9 to TRBJ1-4; D is perhaps TRBD1 (5 bases). The length of the CDR3 is 15 residues. Per the germline V gene, CDR1 is SGDLS and CDR2 is YYNGEE. Trimming cost V 0 bases and J 7 bases, with 13 bases left between them. The DNA for the CDR3 is TGTGCCAGCAGCGTAGAGCAGGGATGGAGTGAAAAACTGTTTTTT. Its protein product is CASSVEQGWSEKLFF.

The V gene is TRBV27, the J gene TRBJ2-7, with 11 bases identical to TRBD2. Per germline, CDR1 MNHEY and CDR2 SMNVEV (reference sequence). V gave up 5 bases and J gave up 3 bases; unmatched junction bases: 9. The CDR3 is 16 residues long. CDR3 DNA sequence: TGTGCCAGCAGTCCGACTAGCGGGGAAACTAACTACGAGCAGTACTTC. Encoded protein: CASSPTSGETNYEQYF.

The chain is built from TRBV11-3 and TRBJ2-7, with TRBD2 matching over 8 bases. J gave up 4 bases and V 6 bases, and 11 bases lay outside the gene matches. The germline gives CDR1 SGHNT, CDR2 YENEEA. There are 15 residues in the CDR3. CDR3 bases: TGTGCCAGCAGTCCTCACGGGAGGGCCCCTTACGAGCAGTACTTC. Translated, it gives CASSPHGRAPYEQYF.

This clone was observed a handful of times. This chain uses TRBV7-2 with TRBJ2-5, with D possibly TRBD2 on 6 matching bases. The J call may be wrong; the DNA end is better matched by TRBJ2-7. The germline gives CDR1 SGHTA, CDR2 FQGNSA. This CDR3 is 13 amino acids long. The CDR3 region has the DNA TGTGCCAGCAGCTTAGCGGGACTTTACGAGCAGTACTTC. This encodes CASSLAGLYEQYF.

This chain joins TRBV6-1 and TRBJ1-5; D is unresolved. The CDR3 consists of 15 residues. CDR1 and CDR2 from the germline V gene are MNHNS and SASEGT. With 7 bases removed from V and 0 bases from J, the gap between germline ends came to 13 bases. The CDR3 spells CASNDDGNSNQPQHF. In DNA form, the CDR3 reads TGTGCCAGCAACGATGACGGGAATAGCAATCAGCCCCAGCATTTT.

The chain is built from TRBV19 and TRBJ2-7; TRBD2 matches at 10 bases. The CDR3 is made up of 14 amino acids. V trimming: 10 bases; J trimming: 6 bases; junction bases outside the gene matches: 12. Germline V gene lookup returns CDR1 LNHDA and CDR2 SQIVND (reference sequence). In DNA form, the CDR3 reads TGTGCCACTAGAGGGGTAGCGGGAGGATCCGAGCAGTACTTC. Translating gives CATRGVAGGSEQYF.

The rearrangement links TRBV6-6 to TRBJ2-3, with 7 nucleotides matching TRBD2. CDR1 and CDR2 from the germline V gene are MNHNY and SVGAGI (reference sequence). The trim removed 6 bases at V and 1 base at J, leaving 4 bases unmatched. CDR3 length: 14 amino acids. CDR3: CASRRTSGTDTQYF. DNA of the CDR3: TGTGCCAGCAGAAGAACTAGCGGCACAGATACGCAGTATTTT.

This clone came up a few times. The chain is built from TRBV6-6 and TRBJ1-5; D gene unclear. Trimming left V 2 bases short and J 6 bases short, with 11 bases between. The CDR3 covers 14 residues. Germline V gene lookup returns CDR1 MNHNY and CDR2 SVGAGI (reference sequence). The CDR3 nucleotides read TGTGCCAGCAGTTACCAACAGTTGGGTCAGCCCCAGCATTTT. This encodes CASSYQQLGQPQHF.

This clone was picked up one time. The chain carries TRBV28 and TRBJ1-5, with TRBD1 identical over 7 bases. With V trimmed by 4 bases and J by 3 bases, 6 bases remained unmatched. The CDR3 runs to 15 residues. Germline assignment: CDR1 MDHEN and CDR2 SYDVKM. CDR3: CASSSGQVDNQPQHF. The CDR3 DNA reads as TGTGCCAGCAGTTCCGGACAGGTGGACAATCAGCCCCAGCATTTT.

The CDR3 DNA sequence: TGTGCCACCTCCCCCCGAGGACTAGCGGGACCGGGGGAGACCCAGTACTTC. It translates to CATSPRGLAGPGETQYF. This chain links TRBV2 with TRBJ2-5, with 12 bases matching TRBD2. After removal of 10 bases from V and 5 bases from J, the junction contained 17 bases not matched to a gene. Germline CDR1 and CDR2: SNHLY and FYNNEI. CDR3 length equals 17 residues.

V is TRBV19 and J is TRBJ2-5; TRBD1 agrees at 8 bases. V gave up 10 bases and J gave up 5 bases; unmatched junction bases: 9. This CDR3 has 13 residues. The germline V gene has CDR1 LNHDA and CDR2 SQIVND (reference sequence). The CDR3 nucleotides read TGTGCCACCGCCGGGACAGGTACGGAGACCCAGTACTTC. It codes for CATAGTGTETQYF.

The chain recombines TRBV6-1 with TRBJ1-5; tentatively, D is TRBD1 (5 bases). V was pared by 3 bases and J by 7 bases, with 16 bases between. This CDR3 has 15 residues. Germline values: CDR1 MNHNS, CDR2 SASEGT. The chain's CDR3 is CASSDNSGVRQPQHF. The CDR3 DNA is TGTGCCAGCAGTGATAACTCGGGGGTAAGGCAGCCCCAGCATTTT.

This clone came up once. CDR3 protein: CASSLKRDTEAFF. CDR3 DNA: TGTGCCAGCAGCTTAAAGCGGGACACTGAAGCTTTCTTT. This chain connects TRBV7-8 to TRBJ1-1; D call uncertain. V lost 2 bases and J 3 bases, leaving 7 bases between the germline ends. Germline V gives CDR1 SGHVS, CDR2 FQNEAQ. This CDR3 is built from 13 residues. Looking up the rest from reference TRBV7-8 and TRBJ1-1 gives the full variable domain: GAGVSQSPRYKVAKRGQDVALRCDPISGHVSLFWYQQALGQGPEFLTYFQNEAQLDKSGLPSDRFFAERPEGSVSTLKIQRTQQEDSAVYLCASSLKRDTEAFFGQGTRLTVV.

This clone was detected only a few times. The chain is built from TRBV27 and TRBJ1-1; TRBD1 agrees at 9 bases. Trimming took 5 bases from V and 8 from J; bases not matched to a gene: 3. CDR1 and CDR2 from the germline V gene are MNHEY and SMNVEV (reference sequence). The CDR3 runs 12 residues. The CDR3 sequence is CASSPGTGEAFF. CDR3 DNA: TGTGCCAGCAGTCCAGGGACAGGGGAAGCTTTCTTT.

The rearrangement links TRBV6-1 to TRBJ2-5; D perhaps matches TRBD2 (5 bases). CDR3 length: 14 residues. Germline lookup yields CDR1 MNHNS and CDR2 SASEGT. V lost 3 bases and J 1 base, leaving 9 bases between the germline ends. The CDR3 protein is CASSDPGFQETQYF. The DNA of the CDR3 is TGTGCCAGCAGTGACCCGGGGTTCCAAGAGACCCAGTACTTC.

DNA for the CDR3: TGTATCCTCGACGAGCAGTACTTC. Encoded protein: CILDEQYF. This sequence joins TRBV7-3 and TRBJ2-7; D unresolved. Germline V lookup: CDR1 SGHTA, CDR2 FQGTGA. This CDR3 has 8 residues.

The chain has TRBV10-1 and TRBJ2-4; TRBD2 aligns across 8 bases. The germline CDR1 and CDR2 sequences are WNHNN and SYGVQD (reference sequence). The V segment lost 3 bases and the J segment 7 bases; nucleotides outside the gene matches: 2. The CDR3 sequence is 13 residues long. CDR3 region: CASSEAGANIQYF. CDR3 DNA: TGCGCCAGCAGTGAAGCGGGAGCGAACATTCAGTACTTC.

The chain joins TRBV27 to TRBJ2-1; D gene uncertain. Germline V CDR1 and CDR2: MNHEY, SMNVEV (reference sequence). Trimming stripped 7 bases from V and 2 bases from J, with 18 bases between. CDR3 length equals 16 residues. The CDR3 nucleotides read TGTGCCAGCACTTCTCTCGGAGACTGGCCCTACAATGAGCAGTTCTTC. Its protein product is CASTSLGDWPYNEQFF.

The V gene is TRBV15, the J gene TRBJ2-3, with 11 bases identical to TRBD2. The CDR3 contains 18 residues. V was clipped by 3 bases and J by 3 bases; unmatched bases: 11. Germline V gives CDR1 LNHNV, CDR2 YYDKDF (reference sequence). CDR3 nucleotide sequence: TGTGCCACCAGCAGCCCTGGGGCTAGCGGGAGGAGAACAGATACGCAGTATTTT. It is translated as CATSSPGASGRRTDTQYF.

The CDR3 sequence is CASSQEWLSNYGYTF. The CDR3 DNA sequence: TGCGCCAGCAGCCAAGAATGGCTTTCAAACTATGGCTACACCTTC. The rearrangement links TRBV4-1 to TRBJ1-2; D gene uncertain. CDR1 and CDR2 (germline): MGHRA, YSYEKL. CDR3 length equals 15 residues. V was pared by 0 bases and J by 2 bases, with 10 bases between.

J is TRBJ2-2 and V is TRBV5-1, with TRBD2 matching over 14 bases. The CDR3 length is 18 residues. V dropped 1 base and J dropped 8; count of bases not matched to a gene: 10. Looked up from germline, CDR1 is SGHRS and CDR2 is YFSETQ. CDR3 DNA sequence: TGCGCCAGCAGCTTGATGACTAGCGGGAGGGGCCTTGGAGGGGAGCTGTTTTTT. Encoded protein: CASSLMTSGRGLGGELFF.

This CDR3 reads CASSQGTYTGEQYF. DNA for the CDR3: TGCGCCAGCAGCCAAGGGACTTATACGGGGGAGCAGTACTTC. The chain recombines TRBV4-1 with TRBJ2-7; perhaps TRBD2 as D (5 bases). The CDR3 is 14 residues long. V shed 1 base and J shed 7 bases, with 14 bases lying between them. From germline, CDR1 is MGHRA and CDR2 YSYEKL.

The chain has TRBV19 and TRBJ2-1; D might be TRBD1 (6 bases). CDR1 is LNHDA and CDR2 is SQIVND in the germline V gene (reference sequence). CDR3 length: 13 residues. Trimming shortened V by 5 bases and J by 4 bases, and 9 bases separated the two germline ends. Here the CDR3 reads CASSSGQYNEQFF. The CDR3 DNA sequence: TGTGCCAGTAGTTCCGGACAGTACAATGAGCAGTTCTTC.